One sample yielded the 24 T cell receptor beta chains listed below, sequenced in a study of graft-versus-host responses after intestinal transplantation. Sequencing was performed with immunoSEQ multiplex PCR; in TCRdb, only in-frame clones are kept and a portion is missing. Of 20,000 or so clones listed, more than 80% are singletons. The sample in question was PBMCs, obtained around 350 days after transplant. These receptors were taken from a human patient who received an intestinal transplant, so some T cells may come from the graft donor.

The chain employs TRBV2 and TRBJ2-3; tentatively, D is TRBD1 (6 bases). CDR3 length: 11 amino acids. The germline V gene has CDR1 SNHLY and CDR2 FYNNEI. Between the trimmed V and J ends, which lost 4 bases and 10 bases, there was a span of 9 bases. CDR3 sequence reads: CASSGAGAQYF. Written as DNA, the CDR3 is TGTGCCAGCAGTGGAGCAGGGGCGCAGTATTTT.

This chain connects TRBV10-2 to TRBJ2-5; D gene ambiguous. CDR3 length: 15 amino acids. V lost 1 base, J lost 1 base, and 10 bases lay in between. Germline lookup yields CDR1 WSHSY and CDR2 SAAADI. The CDR3 spells CASSEFLRTQETQYF. In DNA form, the CDR3 reads TGCGCCAGCAGTGAGTTTTTGAGAACCCAAGAGACCCAGTACTTC.

The rearrangement uses TRBV6-6 and TRBJ2-3; 9 nucleotides line up with TRBD2. This CDR3 region has 15 residues. Germline trimming cut 4 bases from V and 5 bases from J; bases unmatched to any gene: 7. Per the germline V gene, CDR1 is MNHNY and CDR2 is SVGAGI (reference sequence). The CDR3 loop is CASSLVAGEGDTQYF. The CDR3 DNA reads as TGTGCCAGCAGTTTGGTAGCGGGAGAAGGAGATACGCAGTATTTT.

The chain recombines TRBV5-1 with TRBJ2-7; TRBD2 is a possible D gene (5 bases). This CDR3 comprises 18 residues. Germline V gives CDR1 SGHRS, CDR2 YFSETQ. V dropped 4 bases and J dropped 2 bases, with 25 bases sitting between them. As DNA, the CDR3 is TGCGCCAGCAGCCCCATTGCGTCAACATACGGGAACCCCTACGAGCAGTACTTC. Its protein product is CASSPIASTYGNPYEQYF.

This clone has a single count. The chain links TRBV5-1 to TRBJ2-7, with D possibly TRBD1 on 6 matching bases. This CDR3 spans 15 amino acids. The germline V gene has CDR1 SGHRS and CDR2 YFSETQ. Trimming left V 5 bases short and J 0 bases short, with 15 bases between. In DNA form, the CDR3 reads TGCGCCAGCAGACCTACCGTAGGGGGCTCCTACGAGCAGTACTTC. Translated, it gives CASRPTVGGSYEQYF.

J is TRBJ2-3 and V is TRBV6-1; no definite D call. Germline V gene lookup returns CDR1 MNHNS and CDR2 SASEGT. V shed 5 bases and J shed 4 bases, with 4 bases lying between them. CDR3 length equals 11 residues. CDR3 sequence (DNA): TGTGCCAGCAGTTATTCAGATACGCAGTATTTT. Translating gives CASSYSDTQYF.

This clone was counted once. V and J are TRBV6-1 and TRBJ2-5, with 9 positions matching TRBD1. TRBJ2-7 explains the end of the DNA better; the J call may be wrong. The CDR3 sequence is 15 residues long. CDR1 MNHNS and CDR2 SASEGT come from the germline V gene. CDR3 sequence: CASSESETGGYEQYF. The DNA for the CDR3 is TGTGCCAGCAGTGAATCCGAGACAGGGGGCTACGAGCAGTACTTC.

In DNA form, the CDR3 reads TGTGCCAGCAGCACCGTGAGGGTTGGCGAGACCCAGTACTTC. It is translated as CASSTVRVGETQYF. This sequence joins TRBV28 and TRBJ2-5, with D possibly matching TRBD2 (5 bases). This CDR3 is 14 amino acids long. The germline CDR1 and CDR2 sequences are MDHEN and SYDVKM. The V gene lost 6 bases and the J gene lost 5 bases, with 16 bases spanning the gap.

This rearrangement joins TRBV7-2 to TRBJ2-3; 7 nucleotides align to TRBD2. Germline V lookup: CDR1 SGHTA, CDR2 FQGNSA. The CDR3 consists of 14 residues. J gave up 2 bases and V 5 bases, and 4 bases lay outside the gene matches. The chain's CDR3 is CASSRLALTDTQYF. The CDR3 region has the DNA TGTGCCAGCAGCCGACTAGCCCTCACAGATACGCAGTATTTT.

J is TRBJ1-1 and V is TRBV7-9, with a tentative D call TRBD1 (5 bases). Trimming took 4 bases from V and 3 from J, leaving 9 bases between them. Looked up from germline, CDR1 is SEHNR and CDR2 is FQNEAQ (reference sequence). This CDR3 contains 13 residues. CDR3: CASSWGGDTEAFF. DNA for the CDR3: TGTGCCAGCAGCTGGGGCGGTGACACTGAAGCTTTCTTT.

V and J are TRBV9 and TRBJ1-6; a weak D match, TRBD1 (5 bases). Per the germline V gene, CDR1 is SGDLS and CDR2 is YYNGEE. The CDR3 covers 17 residues. V was cut by 4 bases and J by 7 bases, with 21 bases left in between. The CDR3 sequence is CASSTQDILGRNSPLHF. CDR3 DNA sequence: TGTGCCAGCAGCACTCAGGACATTTTAGGGCGAAATTCACCCCTCCACTTT.

The chain uses TRBV7-2 and TRBJ2-1, with TRBD2 matching over 7 bases. Unmatched junction bases numbered 11, after V lost 5 bases and J lost 4 bases. The CDR3 length is 16 residues. CDR1 and CDR2 from the germline V gene are SGHTA and FQGNSA. The CDR3 region has the DNA TGTGCCAGCAGCCCCGGGCCAGGGAGGGCTTACAATGAGCAGTTCTTC. This codes for CASSPGPGRAYNEQFF.

The CDR3 region has the DNA TGCACCAGCAGGGGTAGACGTTTGTGCACAAGTCGGGCCAACGTCCTGACTTTC. Amino acids: CTSRGRRLCTSRANVLTF. The rearrangement uses TRBV1 and TRBJ2-6. TRBV1 is shown as a pseudogene. The CDR3 is 18 amino acids.

The rearrangement uses TRBV2 and TRBJ2-3; TRBD2 matches at 8 bases. The germline V gene encodes CDR1 SNHLY and CDR2 FYNNEI. This CDR3 region has 14 residues. The V and J ends lost 8 bases and 5 bases, in that order; junction bases with no gene match: 9. In DNA form, the CDR3 reads TGTGCCAGCCTCAGCGGGAGAGGAGGAGATACGCAGTATTTT. Translated: CASLSGRGGDTQYF.

The genes are TRBV4-1 and TRBJ1-1; TRBD1 aligns across 7 bases. The CDR3 sequence is 17 residues long. Germline assignment: CDR1 MGHRA and CDR2 YSYEKL. After removal of 0 bases from V and 2 bases from J, the junction contained 9 bases not matched to a gene. The DNA for the CDR3 is TGCGCCAGCAGCCAAGAAACGGGGACAGCCGGAAACACTGAAGCTTTCTTT. Amino acids: CASSQETGTAGNTEAFF.

The rearrangement links TRBV5-5 to TRBJ1-1; no firm D call. This CDR3 has 17 amino acids. Germline lookup yields CDR1 SGHKS and CDR2 YYEKEE (reference sequence). Trimming cost V 4 bases and J 0 bases, with 19 bases left between them. The CDR3: CASSLPGNHLLNTEAFF. The DNA of the CDR3 is TGTGCCAGCAGCCTACCGGGTAACCACCTCCTGAACACTGAAGCTTTCTTT.

The chain carries TRBV2 and TRBJ2-1; TRBD2 matches at 12 bases. Per germline, CDR1 SNHLY and CDR2 FYNNEI. The junction had 3 bases not matched to a gene; V was cut back by 6 bases and J by 0 bases. The CDR3 consists of 16 residues. This chain's CDR3 is CASSKGLAGSYNEQFF. The CDR3, as DNA: TGTGCCAGCAGCAAGGGACTAGCGGGCTCCTACAATGAGCAGTTCTTC.

This clone was seen once. This chain uses TRBV7-3 with TRBJ1-1; 9 bases match TRBD1. The length of the CDR3 is 15 residues. From germline, CDR1 is SGHTA and CDR2 FQGTGA. Trimming cost V 5 bases and J 1 base; bases outside gene matches: 5. Here the CDR3 reads CASSIGTGTNTEAFF. For the CDR3, the DNA is TGTGCCAGCAGCATTGGGACAGGGACGAACACTGAAGCTTTCTTT.

This chain links TRBV6-5 with TRBJ1-1; D unclear. Deletions cut 2 bases from V and 1 base from J, with 11 bases between. Germline CDR1 reads MNHEY; CDR2 reads SVGAGI. The CDR3 loop spans 15 amino acids. The CDR3 here is CASSYGRGWNTEAFF. The CDR3 nucleotides are TGTGCCAGCAGTTACGGACGGGGTTGGAACACTGAAGCTTTCTTT.

This chain links TRBV2 with TRBJ2-3; TRBD2 agrees at 10 bases. With V trimmed by 4 bases and J by 4 bases, 5 bases remained unmatched. The germline V gene encodes CDR1 SNHLY and CDR2 FYNNEI. This CDR3 region has 15 residues. This CDR3 is CASSVLAGVSDTQYF. CDR3 coding DNA: TGTGCCAGCAGTGTTCTAGCGGGAGTTTCAGATACGCAGTATTTT.

The J gene is TRBJ1-3, the V gene TRBV30, with 7 bases matching TRBD1. V shed 5 bases and J 4 bases; nucleotides not matched to a gene: 8. This CDR3 has 14 residues. CDR1 and CDR2 from the germline V gene are GTSNPN and SVGIG (reference sequence). The chain's CDR3 is CAWGLGTDGNTIYF. CDR3 coding DNA: TGTGCCTGGGGTTTGGGGACAGACGGAAACACCATATATTTT.

V and J are TRBV2 and TRBJ1-2; D possibly corresponds to TRBD1 (6 bases). Between the trimmed V and J ends, which lost 6 bases and 6 bases, there was a span of 14 bases. The length of the CDR3 is 13 residues. The germline gives CDR1 SNHLY, CDR2 FYNNEI. The CDR3 here is CASSGGRGNGYTF. DNA for the CDR3: TGTGCCAGCAGCGGTGGCAGGGGAAATGGCTACACCTTC.

V and J are TRBV5-6 and TRBJ2-1; 8 bases are a match to TRBD1. From germline, CDR1 is SGHDT and CDR2 YYEEEE. Trimming removed 3 bases from V and 7 bases from J; junction bases left unmatched: 6. The CDR3 covers 14 residues. CDR3 coding DNA: TGTGCCAGCAGCTGGGGACAGGTTGGAAATGAGCAGTTCTTC. The encoded protein is CASSWGQVGNEQFF. Complete variable domain (other parts from reference TRBV5-6 and TRBJ2-1): DAGVTQSPTHLIKTRGQQVTLRCSPKSGHDTVSWYQQALGQGPQFIFQYYEEEERQRGNFPDRFSGHQFPNYSSELNVNALLLGDSALYLCASSWGQVGNEQFFGPGTRLTVL.

Remarks on this clone: The junction departs from germline at one end; a sequencing error may be responsible. The chain employs TRBV11-3 and TRBJ1-2; D call uncertain. The germline gives CDR1 SGHNT, CDR2 YENEEA. The CDR3 loop spans 13 amino acids. In DNA, the CDR3 is TGCGCCAGCAGCCGTTACCCCAACTATGGCTACACCTTC. This encodes CASSRYPNYGYTF. The full variable domain, completed using reference TRBV11-3 and TRBJ1-2, is EAGVVQSPRYKIIEKKQPVAFWCNPISGHNTLYWYLQNLGQGPELLIRYENEEAVDDSQLPKDRFSAERLKGVDSTLKIQPAELGDSAVYLCASSRYPNYGYTFGSGTRLTVV.